This T cell receptor beta chain was documented in a study of CD8 T cells in ankylosing spondylitis. This clonotype was recorded many times. V gave up 1 base and J gave up 1 base, with 11 bases separating them. CDR1 is SGDLS and CDR2 is YYNGEE in the germline V gene. The CDR3 is made up of 15 amino acids. TCRdb reprocessed the 5' RACE reads with MiXCR, giving one entry per CDR3 protein. The sample shows about 42,000 distinct CDR3 sequences, about 4% of them seen only once. This TCR was sampled from a female donor with ankylosing spondylitis or in good health (not recorded which). Sequenced input: blood, either unsorted or a sorted T cell fraction (not recorded which). The chain carries TRBV9 and TRBJ1-2, with D maybe TRBD1 (6 bases). The CDR3 reads CASSVTGQGNYGYTF. CDR3 nucleotides: TGTGCCAGCAGCGTAACAGGGCAGGGTAACTATGGCTACACCTTC.